This T cell receptor beta chain was retrieved from a study of molecular identifiers for immune sequencing clone quantification. This clonotype was observed many times. CDR3 length: 16 residues. With 2 bases removed from V and 4 bases from J, the gap between germline ends came to 17 bases. Germline V gene data show CDR1 as MNHEY and CDR2 as SVGEGT. Using its own MiXCR run on the PCR reads, TCRdb lists one record per CDR3 protein. The data show about 36,000 distinct CDR3 sequences, about a fifth seen once. What was sequenced was naive CD8+ T cells from blood, with Jurkat cell RNA spiked in. Described subset: FACS-sorted CD8+CD4-CCR7+CD45RA+ naive T cells. This clonotype was obtained from a human donor in good health. Some libraries in this study had Jurkat cell RNA spiked in. The chain has TRBV6-2 or TRBV6-3 and TRBJ1-1; possible D gene TRBD1, 5 bases. CDR3 sequence: CASSYPPGGTVTEAFF. CDR3 coding DNA: TGTGCCAGCAGTTACCCCCCCGGGGGGACCGTCACTGAAGCTTTCTTT.